This T cell receptor beta chain was observed in a study of control samples from healthy donors and cancer patients. Only one count was recorded for this clone. Clones were sequenced by immunoSEQ multiplex PCR, and TCRdb holds only the in-frame ones, with some missing. The sample yields under 65,000 clones, 65% to 90% seen once. The sequencing input was PBMCs. This receptor was obtained from a woman aged 50 to 60 with lung cancer.

This CDR3 is CASSYSGLYNEQFF. As DNA, the CDR3 is TGTGCCAGCAGTTACTCCGGGTTATACAATGAGCAGTTCTTC. J is TRBJ2-1 and V is TRBV6-6; D unclear. V lost 0 bases and J lost 4, with 7 bases in between. Germline V gene lookup returns CDR1 MNHNY and CDR2 SVGAGI (reference sequence). The CDR3 sequence is 14 residues long.